This TCR beta chain was retrieved from a study of blood T cell repertoires in COVID-19. Study information: There were acute and convalescent COVID-19 samples, and they came from the United States, Italy and Spain. PBMCs, B-cell-depleted T cells, or T cells provided the cDNA or gDNA that made up the material.

Original methodology: Estimation of nucleated cell counts was performed using reference gene primer amplification. The assay was immunoSEQ multiplex PCR, and TCRdb's table has in-frame clones only and misses some. The V and J calls and clone size are taken from that table; D and trimming were inferred from the DNA. The repertoire holds over 200,000 clones, with just under 90% as singletons. Seattle's enrolled individuals joined amid active infection and were then monitored longitudinally. This CDR3 region has 17 residues. Trimming cost V 2 bases and J 5 bases, with 19 bases left between them. Germline CDR1 and CDR2: MNHEY and SMNVEV (reference sequence).

This sequence originates from a man aged 25-45 years with COVID-19, enrolled during active disease. The genes are TRBV27 and TRBJ1-5, with D maybe TRBD1 (5 bases). The sequencing input was peripheral blood. This CDR3 is CASSLQGNPLTYQPQHF. The CDR3 coding sequence is TGTGCCAGCAGTTTACAGGGAAACCCCTTGACCTATCAGCCCCAGCATTTT.